A selection of T cell receptor beta chains follows, all from one sample in a study of OX40 agonist ivuxolimab in advanced cancers. Clones were sequenced by immunoSEQ multiplex PCR, and TCRdb holds only the in-frame ones, with some missing. The table includes tens of thousands of clones, roughly 90% detected once. Specimen: CD4+ or CD8+ T cells sorted from blood, collected in a trial of the OX40 agonist ivuxolimab. The receptors derive from an adult with an advanced solid tumor such as melanoma, head and neck, liver or kidney cancer. Both conserved end residues are part of each CDR3. The order of the fields is J gene, V gene, D gene, clone size, CDR3 protein, CDR3 DNA. The D gene is left open where the match is weak. Clone size is not always given. Where it is, it says once, few, many or a class for expanded clones.

TRBJ1-1,TRBV4-1,.,.,CASSPPGMNTEAFF,TGCGCCAGCAGTCCCCCTGGCATGAACACTGAAGCTTTCTTT
TRBJ2-2,TRBV14,.,.,CASSPPMWGRFANTGELFF,TGTGCCAGCAGCCCTCCCATGTGGGGACGGTTCGCGAACACCGGGGAGCTGTTTTTT
TRBJ1-5,TRBV27,TRBD1,.,CASSAGQGGVGNQPQHF,TGTGCCAGCAGTGCTGGACAGGGGGGGGTAGGCAATCAGCCCCAGCATTTT
TRBJ2-7,TRBV9,.,.,CASSNQGGTYEQYF,TGTGCCAGCAGTAACCAGGGGGGAACCTACGAGCAGTACTTC
TRBJ1-4,TRBV15,.,once,CATSRGPENEKLFF,TGTGCCACCAGCAGGGGGCCCGAGAATGAAAAACTGTTTTTT
TRBJ2-1,TRBV5-4,TRBD2,.,CASSSPGTSGNEQFF,TGTGCCAGCAGCTCCCCCGGGACTAGCGGGAATGAGCAGTTCTTC
TRBJ1-2,TRBV7-2,TRBD1,.,CASRDRGNYGYTF,TGTGCCAGCAGAGACAGGGGTAACTATGGCTACACCTTC
TRBJ2-5,TRBV19,TRBD2,.,CASSTSGKETQYF,TGTGCCAGTTCGACTAGCGGAAAAGAGACCCAGTACTTC
TRBJ2-7,TRBV5-1,TRBD2,.,CASSPGLAGFYEQYF,TGCGCCAGCAGCCCGGGACTAGCGGGATTCTACGAGCAGTACTTC
TRBJ2-5,TRBV27,.,.,CASSSLGLAVSETQYF,TGTGCCAGCAGTTCTCTCGGGCTAGCCGTATCAGAGACCCAGTACTTC
TRBJ2-2,TRBV19,.,.,CASSILESTGELFF,TGTGCCAGTAGTATTCTAGAGAGCACCGGGGAGCTGTTTTTT
TRBJ2-3,TRBV7-2,.,.,CASSPQGNTQYF,TGTGCCAGCAGCCCGCAGGGGAATACGCAGTATTTT
TRBJ1-1,TRBV6-6,.,.,CASSYPAGGEAFF,TGTGCCAGCAGTTACCCGGCCGGAGGTGAAGCTTTCTTT
TRBJ2-7,TRBV27,.,.,CATRTNRDSYEQYF,TGTGCCACCCGGACGAACAGGGACTCCTACGAGCAGTACTTC
TRBJ2-1,TRBV19,.,.,CASMLADSSYNEQFF,TGTGCCAGTATGCTAGCGGACAGCTCCTACAATGAGCAGTTCTTC
TRBJ1-1,TRBV5-4,.,once,CASSLGSTANTEAFF,TGTGCCAGCAGCTTGGGTAGCACAGCGAACACTGAAGCTTTCTTT
TRBJ2-5,TRBV6-1,.,once,CASSEEYPGWGLGGLETQYF,TGTGCCAGCAGTGAAGAATACCCTGGATGGGGGTTGGGGGGTCTTGAGACCCAGTACTTC
TRBJ1-1,TRBV5-1,.,once,CASSLGQLWTEAFF,TGCGCCAGCAGCTTGGGACAACTATGGACTGAAGCTTTCTTT
TRBJ2-3,TRBV11-1,TRBD2,.,CASSLGAGGTDTQYF,TGTGCCAGCAGCTTAGGAGCGGGAGGCACAGATACGCAGTATTTT
TRBJ2-1,TRBV5-4,.,.,CASSFRGMSSYNEQFF,TGTGCCAGCAGCTTTCGGGGGATGAGCTCCTACAATGAGCAGTTCTTC
TRBJ2-7,TRBV5-1,TRBD1,.,CASSPTGQGREQYF,TGCGCCAGCAGCCCTACCGGACAGGGTCGCGAGCAGTACTTC
TRBJ2-7,TRBV4-1,.,.,CASSPYPPQDHYEQYF,TGCGCCAGCAGCCCTTACCCCCCACAGGACCACTACGAGCAGTACTTC
TRBJ2-5,TRBV6-1,.,.,CASSLPQETQYF,TGTGCCAGCAGCTTGCCTCAAGAGACCCAGTACTTC
TRBJ2-7,TRBV19,TRBD1,.,CASSLRDSSYEQYF,TGTGCCAGTAGCCTCCGGGACAGTTCCTACGAGCAGTACTTC
TRBJ2-7,TRBV2,TRBD1,.,CASSRAGQGAPEQYF,TGTGCCAGCAGTAGAGCAGGGCAGGGGGCGCCTGAGCAGTACTTC
TRBJ2-7,TRBV7-9,.,.,CASSLDNGYEQYF,TGTGCCAGCAGCTTGGATAACGGGTACGAGCAGTACTTC
TRBJ2-7,TRBV6-6,.,.,CASSYSNRPTGEQYF,TGTGCCAGCAGTTACTCGAATCGCCCAACCGGCGAGCAGTACTTC
TRBJ1-5,TRBV19,.,.,CASSILGQPQHF,TGTGCCAGTAGTATTTTGGGTCAGCCCCAGCATTTT
TRBJ2-3,TRBV30,TRBD2,.,CAWSVLRQTSGRPDTQYF,TGTGCCTGGAGTGTACTGCGCCAGACTAGCGGGAGGCCAGATACGCAGTATTTT
TRBJ2-3,TRBV11-2,.,.,CASSALQGDTQYF,TGTGCCAGCAGCGCCTTACAGGGCGATACGCAGTATTTT
TRBJ1-4,TRBV27,TRBD1,.,CASSTRVGQGAGEKLFF,TGTGCCAGCAGTACGAGGGTCGGACAGGGGGCGGGGGAAAAACTGTTTTTT
TRBJ2-7,TRBV5-1,TRBD1,.,CASSGLGRGSYEQYF,TGCGCCAGCAGCGGCCTCGGCAGGGGGTCCTACGAGCAGTACTTC
TRBJ2-7,TRBV7-9,TRBD2,.,CASSFGLTGLVVEQYF,TGTGCCAGCAGCTTTGGGTTGACGGGACTAGTTGTCGAGCAGTACTTC
TRBJ2-1,TRBV5-1,.,.,CASSRAGQAGDEQFF,TGCGCCAGCAGCCGAGCCGGCCAAGCCGGGGATGAGCAGTTCTTC
TRBJ2-2,TRBV7-2,TRBD1,.,CASSFTGRGTGELFF,TGTGCCAGCAGCTTTACGGGCAGGGGGACCGGGGAGCTGTTTTTT
TRBJ2-5,TRBV7-6,TRBD1,.,CASSQPGQGGETQYF,TGTGCCAGCAGCCAACCGGGACAGGGTGGGGAGACCCAGTACTTC
TRBJ2-7,TRBV6-5,.,.,CASSTTRSSYEQYF,TGTGCCAGCAGTACCACTAGGAGCTCCTACGAGCAGTACTTC
TRBJ2-1,TRBV6-6,.,once,CASSYSRGEQFF,TGTGCCAGCAGTTACTCTAGAGGGGAGCAGTTCTTC
TRBJ2-5,TRBV30,TRBD2,.,CAWTPGLAETQYF,TGTGCCTGGACCCCGGGACTAGCGGAGACCCAGTACTTC
TRBJ1-1,TRBV7-9,.,.,CASSLAKANTEAFF,TGTGCCAGCAGCTTAGCGAAAGCGAACACTGAAGCTTTCTTT
TRBJ1-4,TRBV7-2,TRBD1,.,CASSTQGATNEKLFF,TGTGCCAGCAGCACGCAGGGGGCCACTAATGAAAAACTGTTTTTT
TRBJ2-3,TRBV2,TRBD1,.,CAGTGQERYTQYF,TGTGCCGGAACGGGACAGGAGAGATATACGCAGTATTTT
TRBJ1-1,TRBV5-1,.,.,CASSPSSANTEAFF,TGCGCCAGCAGCCCCTCAAGCGCGAACACTGAAGCTTTCTTT
TRBJ1-2,TRBV30,.,.,CAWSTTRGGYTF,TGTGCCTGGAGTACAACCCGGGGCGGCTACACCTTC
TRBJ2-4,TRBV6-5,.,few,CASSYGGLAKNIQYF,TGTGCCAGCAGTTACGGCGGGTTAGCCAAAAACATTCAGTACTTC
TRBJ2-7,TRBV4-1,TRBD1,.,CASRATGLNIHEQYF,TGCGCCAGCAGGGCGACAGGGTTAAACATCCACGAGCAGTACTTC
TRBJ2-3,TRBV5-1,TRBD2,.,CASSGGGTRTDTQYF,TGCGCCAGCAGCGGGGGGGGGACCCGCACAGATACGCAGTATTTT
TRBJ1-1,TRBV28,.,.,CASSLGGKQRTAEAFF,TGTGCCAGCAGTTTAGGAGGAAAACAGAGGACCGCTGAAGCTTTCTTT
TRBJ2-7,TRBV5-1,.,once,CASSPTGQSYEQYF,TGCGCCAGCAGCCCAACAGGGCAGAGCTACGAGCAGTACTTC
TRBJ2-4,TRBV11-3,.,.,CASSRQVLDIQYF,TGTGCCAGCAGCCGACAGGTTTTAGACATTCAGTACTTC
TRBJ2-2,TRBV5-1,.,.,CASSLGGTNTGELFF,TGCGCCAGCAGCTTGGGCGGGACGAACACCGGGGAGCTGTTTTTT